This TCR beta chain is drawn from a study of blood T cells in healthy people across ages. With a J-beta primer mix and a sample-barcoded 5' primer, a second PCR ran 7 to 11 cycles. TCRdb itself ran the 5' RACE reads through MiXCR, one entry per CDR3 protein. The sample holds hundreds of thousands of distinct CDR3 sequences; around a fifth are singletons and the top ten take under 4%. This clonotype has just a few counts. At one boundary the junction diverges from the germline segment, which might be a read error. Germline lookup yields CDR1 SSHAT and CDR2 FNYEAQ (reference sequence). The CDR3 covers 14 residues.

The specimen sequenced was blood. The rearrangement joins TRBV7-7 to TRBJ2-5; TRBD1 aligns across 9 bases. This clonotype originated in a man in his 70s in good health. The CDR3 DNA reads as TGTGCTAGCAGCTTGGACAGGGGTTCAGAGACCCAGTACTTC. This translates into CASSLDRGSETQYF. Full variable domain (missing parts from reference TRBV7-7 and TRBJ2-5): GAGVSQSPRYKVTKRGQDVTLRCDPISSHATLYWYQQALGQGPEFLTYFNYEAQPDKSGLPSDRFSAERPEGSISTLTIQRTEQRDSAMYRCASSLDRGSETQYFGPGTRLLVL.